These T cell receptor beta chains were read from a single sample in a study of CD8 T cells in Susac syndrome. Via MiXCR, TCRdb re-called the immunoSEQ multiplex PCR reads, giving one row per CDR3 protein. The sample records 210,000 or so distinct CDR3 sequences, 80% to 95% being singletons. Sequenced: CD8+ T cells from PBMCs. Receptors were obtained from a human donor with multiple sclerosis. Each CDR3 is given with its conserved first and last residue. A D gene is named only where the DNA matches it firmly. The size field is filled for only some rows; it gives once, few, many or a size class.

- | TRBJ1-4 | - | TRBV15 | CATSSDRTQPEKLFF | TGTGCCACCAGCAGCGACCGGACACAGCCGGAAAAACTGTTTTTT
- | TRBJ2-3 | - | TRBV20-1 | CSASEGSTDTQYF | TGCAGTGCCTCCGAGGGGAGCACAGATACGCAGTATTTT
- | TRBJ2-7 | TRBD1 | TRBV7-9 | CASGTGMSEQYF | TGTGCCAGCGGGACAGGGATGTCCGAGCAGTACTTC
- | TRBJ2-3 | TRBD2 | TRBV6-5 | CASSYSPGTSYSTDTQYF | TGTGCCAGCAGTTACTCCCCTGGGACTAGCTATAGCACAGATACGCAGTATTTT
- | TRBJ2-2 | TRBD2 | TRBV7-6 | CASSLWTSGSGELFF | TGTGCCAGCAGCTTATGGACTAGCGGGTCCGGGGAGCTGTTTTTT
- | TRBJ2-3 | TRBD2 | TRBV29-1 | CSVDGGERDRTDTQYF | TGCAGCGTTGACGGGGGGGAGCGGGACCGCACAGATACGCAGTATTTT
- | TRBJ2-1 | TRBD2 | TRBV6-5 | CASSYSSGRANEQFF | TGTGCCAGCAGTTACTCTAGCGGGAGGGCCAATGAGCAGTTCTTC
- | TRBJ2-2 | TRBD1 | TRBV2 | CASQERDRRVTGELFF | TGTGCCAGCCAGGAACGGGACAGGAGGGTCACCGGGGAGCTGTTTTTT
once | TRBJ2-7 | - | TRBV2 | CASRPQSPLEQYF | TGTGCCAGCCGCCCTCAGTCCCCCCTCGAGCAGTACTTC
- | TRBJ2-7 | TRBD2 | TRBV5-1 | CASSLVAGDSEQYF | TGCGCCAGCAGCTTGGTAGCGGGAGATAGCGAGCAGTACTTC
- | TRBJ2-1 | - | TRBV7-2 | CASSLDGSSYNEQFF | TGTGCCAGCAGCTTAGACGGGAGTTCTTACAATGAGCAGTTCTTC
- | TRBJ2-3 | - | TRBV25-1 | CASSVIDTQYF | TGTGCCAGCAGTGTAATCGATACGCAGTATTTT
- | TRBJ2-1 | TRBD1 | TRBV6-5 | CASSYQGAINEQFF | TGTGCCAGCAGTTACCAGGGGGCCATCAATGAGCAGTTCTTC
- | TRBJ1-4 | TRBD1 | TRBV7-9 | CASSFPAGGEEKLFF | TGTGCCAGCAGCTTTCCCGCAGGGGGCGAAGAAAAACTGTTTTTT
- | TRBJ2-2 | - | TRBV27 | CASSSFGELFF | TGTGCCAGCAGTTCCTTCGGGGAGCTGTTTTTT
few | TRBJ2-6 | TRBD1 | TRBV9 | CASSVASGQVASGANVLTF | TGTGCCAGCAGCGTAGCGTCCGGACAGGTCGCCTCTGGGGCCAACGTCCTGACTTTC
- | TRBJ2-7 | - | TRBV4-3 | CASSQGKPGEAYEQYF | TGCGCCAGCAGCCAAGGTAAACCAGGGGAAGCCTACGAGCAGTACTTC
once | TRBJ2-5 | - | TRBV30 | CAWRRQETQYF | TGTGCCTGGCGCAGGCAAGAGACCCAGTACTTC